A selection of T cell receptor beta chains follows, all from one sample in a study of cytomegalovirus exposure and HLA in healthy donors. Sequencing was performed with immunoSEQ multiplex PCR; in TCRdb, only in-frame clones are kept and a portion is missing. The sample lists around 120,000 clones, around four fifths seen once, with approximately 30% in the top ten. Sequenced material: PBMCs. These receptors were obtained from a man aged 60 to 69 in good health and CMV-seropositive. Each CDR3 is given with its conserved first and last residue. The order of the fields is clone size, J gene, D gene, V gene, CDR3 protein, CDR3 DNA. D genes are given only for firm matches. Some rows mark clone size as missing; the rest say once, few, many or name a class of expanded clone.

>once|TRBJ2-7|.|TRBV2
CASNRDGGFYEQYF
TGTGCCAGCAACCGGGACGGGGGATTCTACGAGCAGTACTTC
>.|TRBJ2-1|.|TRBV5-1
CASSSGLGNEQFF
TGCGCCAGCAGCAGCGGCTTGGGCAATGAGCAGTTCTTC
>.|TRBJ1-1|TRBD1|TRBV7-9
CASRLGQFWGNMNTEAFF
TGTGCCAGCAGATTGGGACAGTTTTGGGGAAACATGAACACTGAAGCTTTCTTT
>.|TRBJ2-2|.|TRBV9
CASSVYNGELFF
TGTGCCAGCAGCGTATATAACGGGGAGCTGTTTTTT
>.|TRBJ1-1|.|TRBV9
CASSVEGGTEAFF
TGTGCCAGCAGCGTAGAAGGGGGCACTGAAGCTTTCTTT
>.|TRBJ2-2|.|TRBV7-3
CASSLVRGNTGELFF
TGTGCCAGCAGCTTAGTCAGGGGAAACACCGGGGAGCTGTTTTTT
>few|TRBJ2-7|TRBD1|TRBV19
CASSITGTGFYYEQYF
TGTGCCAGTAGTATCACCGGGACAGGGTTCTACTACGAGCAGTACTTC
>.|TRBJ2-7|.|TRBV6-4
CASSPIRRGYEQYF
TGTGCCAGCAGTCCCATCCGGCGGGGCTACGAGCAGTACTTC
>.|TRBJ2-5|TRBD1|TRBV5-1
CASSWNRQGSKETQYF
TGCGCCAGCAGCTGGAATAGACAGGGCTCAAAAGAGACCCAGTACTTC
>once|TRBJ2-5|TRBD2|TRBV5-4
CASSPGLAGGLQETQYF
TGTGCCAGCAGCCCGGGACTAGCGGGAGGGCTCCAAGAGACCCAGTACTTC
>once|TRBJ1-5|.|TRBV7-9
CSSSLEAGPQPQHF
TGTTCCAGCAGCTTAGAGGCAGGTCCTCAGCCCCAGCATTTT
>.|TRBJ2-7|TRBD2|TRBV14
CASSQPTSGKDEQYF
TGTGCCAGCAGCCAACCGACTAGCGGGAAGGACGAGCAGTACTTC
>.|TRBJ2-3|TRBD2|TRBV19
CASSTPAGGVRTDTQYF
TGTGCCAGTAGTACTCCCGCGGGGGGCGTGAGGACAGATACGCAGTATTTT
>.|TRBJ2-3|TRBD1|TRBV19
CASSFTLRTGHTDTQYF
TGTGCCAGTAGTTTTACGCTGAGGACAGGGCACACAGATACGCAGTATTTT
>.|TRBJ2-2|.|TRBV9
CASSVKGLLNTGELFF
TGTGCCAGCAGCGTGAAGGGGCTACTGAACACCGGGGAGCTGTTTTTT
>.|TRBJ1-1|.|TRBV11-2
CASRTGLDTEAFF
TGTGCCAGCAGGACAGGTCTGGACACTGAAGCTTTCTTT
>.|TRBJ2-2|.|TRBV27
CASSFLSSTRVDTGELFF
TGTGCCAGCAGTTTCCTTTCCTCGACTAGAGTGGACACCGGGGAGCTGTTTTTT
>.|TRBJ2-5|.|TRBV28
CASSLGSEGLYQETQYF
TGTGCCAGCAGTTTAGGTTCGGAGGGGTTGTACCAAGAGACCCAGTACTTC